This TCR beta chain appears in the sequencing data of a study of T cell responses to AZD1222 COVID-19 vaccine. The CDR3 spans 14 residues. Germline CDR1 reads MNHEY; CDR2 reads SVGAGI. V lost 4 bases and J lost 1, with 5 bases in between. In its sample, this clone was seen a few times. Its target is unknown. Findings and limits, study-wide: Repertoire collection took place solely once the T cell response had peaked. Donors skewed white British and female; clonal diversity was possibly underestimated.

The protocol was immunoSEQ multiplex PCR, while the TCRdb copy is restricted to in-frame clones and leaves out a portion. Of 250,000 to 300,000 clones listed, approximately 94% are singletons. This clonotype was sampled from an adult who received the AZD1222 COVID-19 vaccine. The sequenced sample was peripheral blood, obtained 28 days after the second AZD1222 dose. This chain joins TRBV6-5 and TRBJ2-6; possible D gene TRBD2, 5 bases. CDR3 sequence: CASSWRSGANVLTF. Written as DNA, the CDR3 is TGTGCCAGCAGTTGGAGGTCTGGGGCCAACGTCCTGACTTTC.